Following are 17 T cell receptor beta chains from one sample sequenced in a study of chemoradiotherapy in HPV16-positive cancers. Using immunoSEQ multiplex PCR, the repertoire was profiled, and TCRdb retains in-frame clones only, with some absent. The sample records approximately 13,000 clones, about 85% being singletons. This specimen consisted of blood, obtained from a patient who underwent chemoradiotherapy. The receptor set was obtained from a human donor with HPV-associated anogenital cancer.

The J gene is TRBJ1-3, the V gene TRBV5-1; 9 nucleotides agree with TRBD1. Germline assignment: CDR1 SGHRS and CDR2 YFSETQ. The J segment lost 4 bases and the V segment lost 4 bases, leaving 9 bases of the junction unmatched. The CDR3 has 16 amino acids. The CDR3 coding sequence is TGCGCCAGCAGCATGGCCGGGACAGGGTACGGAAACACCATATATTTT. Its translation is CASSMAGTGYGNTIYF.

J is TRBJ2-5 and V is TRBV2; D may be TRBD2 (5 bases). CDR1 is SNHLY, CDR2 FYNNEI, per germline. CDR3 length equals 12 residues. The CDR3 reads CASAGGEETQYF. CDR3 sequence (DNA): TGTGCAAGCGCCGGAGGCGAAGAGACCCAGTACTTC.

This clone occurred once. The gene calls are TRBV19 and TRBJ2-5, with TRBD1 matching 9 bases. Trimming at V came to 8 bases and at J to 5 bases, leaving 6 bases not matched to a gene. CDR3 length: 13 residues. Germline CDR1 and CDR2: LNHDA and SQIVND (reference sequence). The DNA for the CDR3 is TGTGCCAGTGGGGACAGGGCGGGGGAGACCCAGTACTTC. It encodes CASGDRAGETQYF. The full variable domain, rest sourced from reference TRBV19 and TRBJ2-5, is DGGITQSPKYLFRKEGQNVTLSCEQNLNHDAMYWYRQDPGQGLRLIYYSQIVNDFQKGDIAEGYSVSREKKESFPLTVTSAQKNPTAFYLCASGDRAGETQYFGPGTRLLVL.

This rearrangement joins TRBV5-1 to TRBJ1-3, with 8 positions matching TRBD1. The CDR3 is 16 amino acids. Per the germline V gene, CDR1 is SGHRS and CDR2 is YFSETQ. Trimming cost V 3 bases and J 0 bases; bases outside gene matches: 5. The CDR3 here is CASSSGQESSGNTIYF. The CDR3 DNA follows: TGCGCCAGCAGCTCGGGACAGGAGAGCTCTGGAAACACCATATATTTT.

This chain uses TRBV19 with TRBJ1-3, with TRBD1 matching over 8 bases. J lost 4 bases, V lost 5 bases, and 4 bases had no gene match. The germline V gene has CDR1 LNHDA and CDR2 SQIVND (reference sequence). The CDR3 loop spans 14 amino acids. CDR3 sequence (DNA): TGTGCCAGTAGTTCCCGACAGGGGGGAAACACCATATATTTT. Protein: CASSSRQGGNTIYF.

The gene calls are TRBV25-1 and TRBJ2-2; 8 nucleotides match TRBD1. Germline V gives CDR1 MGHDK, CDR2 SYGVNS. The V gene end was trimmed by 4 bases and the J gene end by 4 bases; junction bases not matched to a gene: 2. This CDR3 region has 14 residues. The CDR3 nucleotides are TGTGCCAGCAGTGGGACAGGGATCACCGGGGAGCTGTTTTTT. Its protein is CASSGTGITGELFF.

CDR3 in amino acids: CASSQQRGGPYNEQFF. As DNA, the CDR3 is TGTGCCAGCAGCCAACAGCGGGGGGGGCCATACAATGAGCAGTTCTTC. The chain is built from TRBV14 and TRBJ2-1; the match to TRBD2 covers 10 bases. CDR1 and CDR2 from the germline V gene are SGHDN and FVKESK. CDR3 length equals 16 residues. Trimming removed 2 bases from V and 4 bases from J; junction bases left unmatched: 5. The variable domain in full, with the rest retrieved from reference TRBV14 and TRBJ2-1, is EAGVTQFPSHSVIEKGQTVTLRCDPISGHDNLYWYRRVMGKEIKFLLHFVKESKQDESGMPNNRFLAERTGGTYSTLKVQPAELEDSGVYFCASSQQRGGPYNEQFFGPGTRLTVL.

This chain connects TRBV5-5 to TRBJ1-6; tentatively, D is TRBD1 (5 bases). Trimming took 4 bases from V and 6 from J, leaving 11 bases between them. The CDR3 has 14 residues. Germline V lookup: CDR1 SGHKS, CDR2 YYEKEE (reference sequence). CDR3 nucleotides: TGTGCCAGCAGCAGCGGGCAGGGTAATTCACCCCTCCACTTT. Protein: CASSSGQGNSPLHF.

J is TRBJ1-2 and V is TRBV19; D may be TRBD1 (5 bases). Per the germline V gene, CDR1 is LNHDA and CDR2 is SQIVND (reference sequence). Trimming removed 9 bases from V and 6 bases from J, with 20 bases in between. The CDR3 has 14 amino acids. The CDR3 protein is CASYDRGRGNGYTF. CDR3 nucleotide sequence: TGTGCCAGCTATGACCGGGGGAGGGGCAATGGCTACACCTTC.

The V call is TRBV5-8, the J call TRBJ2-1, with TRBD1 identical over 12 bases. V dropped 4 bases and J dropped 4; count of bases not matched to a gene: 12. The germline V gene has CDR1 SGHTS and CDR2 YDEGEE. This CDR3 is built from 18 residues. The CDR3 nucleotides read TGTGCCAGCAGCGGAGGGACAGGGGGCCCAGGGAGATACAATGAGCAGTTCTTC. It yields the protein CASSGGTGGPGRYNEQFF.

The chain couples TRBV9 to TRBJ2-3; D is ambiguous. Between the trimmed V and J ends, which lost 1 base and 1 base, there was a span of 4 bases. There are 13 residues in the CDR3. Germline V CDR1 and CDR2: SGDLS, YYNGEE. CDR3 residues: CASSVLGTDTQYF. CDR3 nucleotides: TGTGCCAGCAGCGTACTGGGCACAGATACGCAGTATTTT.

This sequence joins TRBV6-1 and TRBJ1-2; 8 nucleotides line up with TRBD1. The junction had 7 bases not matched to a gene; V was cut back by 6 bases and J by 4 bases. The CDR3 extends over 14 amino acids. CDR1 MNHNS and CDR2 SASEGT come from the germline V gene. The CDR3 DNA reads TGTGCCAGCAGGACCCCTGGGACAGGCTATGGCTACACCTTC. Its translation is CASRTPGTGYGYTF.

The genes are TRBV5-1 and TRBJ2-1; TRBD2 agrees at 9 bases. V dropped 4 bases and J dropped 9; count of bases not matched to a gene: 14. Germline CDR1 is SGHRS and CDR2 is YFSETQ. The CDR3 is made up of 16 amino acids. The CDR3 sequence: CASSPRSGGTGGEQFF. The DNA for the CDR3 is TGCGCCAGCAGCCCGAGGAGCGGGGGGACCGGGGGTGAGCAGTTCTTC.

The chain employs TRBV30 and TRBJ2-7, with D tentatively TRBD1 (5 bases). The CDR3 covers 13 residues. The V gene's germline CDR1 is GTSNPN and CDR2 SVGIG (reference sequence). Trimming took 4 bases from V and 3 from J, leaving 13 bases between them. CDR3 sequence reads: CAWMTQGGYEQYF. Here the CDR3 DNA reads TGTGCCTGGATGACGCAGGGTGGCTACGAGCAGTACTTC.

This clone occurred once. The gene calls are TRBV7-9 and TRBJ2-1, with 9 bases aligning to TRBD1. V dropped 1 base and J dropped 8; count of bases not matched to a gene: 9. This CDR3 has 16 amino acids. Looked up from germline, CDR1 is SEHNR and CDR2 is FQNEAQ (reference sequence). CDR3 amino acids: CASSLGLTGGVDEQFF. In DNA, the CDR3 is TGTGCCAGCAGCTTAGGGTTAACAGGGGGCGTCGATGAGCAGTTCTTC.

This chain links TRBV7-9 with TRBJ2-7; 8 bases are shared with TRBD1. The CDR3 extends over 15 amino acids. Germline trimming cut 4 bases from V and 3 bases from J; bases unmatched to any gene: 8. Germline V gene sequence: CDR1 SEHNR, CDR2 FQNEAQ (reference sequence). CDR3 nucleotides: TGTGCCAGCAGCTCCCAGACAGGGGCTGTCTACGAGCAGTACTTC. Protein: CASSSQTGAVYEQYF.

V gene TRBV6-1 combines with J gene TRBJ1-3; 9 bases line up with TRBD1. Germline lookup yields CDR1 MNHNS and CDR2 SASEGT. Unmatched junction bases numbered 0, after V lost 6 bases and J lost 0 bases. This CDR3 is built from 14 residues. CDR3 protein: CASRTGGSGNTIYF. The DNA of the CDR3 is TGTGCCAGCAGGACAGGGGGCTCTGGAAACACCATATATTTT.